Listed below are T cell receptor beta chains from one sample, sequenced in a study of CD8 T cells in ankylosing spondylitis. TCRdb re-analysed the 5' RACE reads in MiXCR, keeping a single row per CDR3 protein. In the table there are about 500,000 distinct CDR3 sequences, about 5.2% of which are singletons. Source material: blood, either unsorted or a sorted T cell fraction (not recorded which). All receptors come from a male donor with ankylosing spondylitis. CDR3s include the opening cysteine and the closing phenylalanine or tryptophan. The D gene is left open where the match is weak.

>TRBV9|.
CASSARDGTTDTQYF
>TRBV20-1|.
CSAGTYGETQYF
>TRBV10-1|TRBD1
CASSDVGTGANYNEQFF
>TRBV27|.
CASSLARVGSRINYGYTF
>TRBV4-2|TRBD2
CASSQDVASGSSEQFF
>TRBV11-1|.
CASGGNSPLHF
>TRBV4-3|TRBD1
CASRKRTGEDYSPLHF
>TRBV24-1|.
CATSDLTTGYGYTF
>TRBV7-6|.
CASSLTGLVVDEQYF
>TRBV5-5|.
CASSLFGDPYGYTF
>TRBV7-2|.
CASSLTLARGPYNEQFF
>TRBV28|.
CASSQNLGQNTEAFF
>TRBV4-3|.
CASSWRIGNTEAFF
>TRBV4-1|TRBD2
CASSQDGRGGETQYF
>TRBV9|.
CASSAQGNTIYF
>TRBV5-1|.
CASSLGQTSIEDGYTF
>TRBV27|TRBD1
CASSWTGGKETQYF
>TRBV20-1|TRBD1
CSATTGNNEKLFF
>TRBV5-1|.
CASSDLTVTQETQYF
>TRBV20-1|TRBD2
CSAGAGTRTEQFF
>TRBV20-1|TRBD2
CSATLAGPHGELFF
>TRBV28|TRBD1
CASSLVLGLFKTPSRDSEAFF
>TRBV7-2|.
CASSFVGAYNEQFF